Sequencing of this T cell receptor beta chain was carried out in a study of T cells in Graves' hyperthyroidism and ophthalmopathy (dated by TCRdb to the late 2010s). Describing the broader study: Peripheral blood samples were taken at the time of initial diagnosis, prior to any treatment. To identify TCR V-J signatures that set the groups apart, the researchers used a discovery cohort of 100 patients, made up of roughly 40 with Graves' ophthalmopathy and some 60 with stable Graves' hyperthyroidism. An independent validation cohort of 18 to 20 hyperthyroidism patients and about 16 patients who later progressed to ophthalmopathy tested prospective prediction of ophthalmopathy. For training and testing, the 95 to 100 patients in the discovery cohort were randomly divided in a 7:3 ratio. The study also compared thyroid tissue and blood T-cell repertoires from about 6 Graves' hyperthyroidism patients. After sampling, hyperthyroidism patients received methimazole starting at 30 mg daily, and ophthalmopathy patients received high-dose intravenous methylprednisolone. According to the paper, TCR Vbeta CDR3 sequencing was carried out on 135 peripheral blood samples, which came from around 43 ophthalmopathy, around 75 hyperthyroidism and about 17 progressor patients. Broader findings and caveats from the paper: Sample size was not statistically predetermined, and investigators were not blinded to group allocation. A model built on a 13 V-J signature distinguished ophthalmopathy from stable hyperthyroidism, reaching about 88% sensitivity and around 82% specificity in cross-validation and 80%/75% in testing. Most expanded thyroid clonotypes (frequency above 0.001) were also found in blood, which suggests that blood repertoires may mirror thyroid immune responses. In validation, progression to ophthalmopathy was predicted by the model with 70% to 71% sensitivity and about 72% specificity, a median of approximately 6.5 months before onset.

Hyperthyroidism patients were newly diagnosed, with disease duration under 2 months, and aged 18 to 65 years. Exclusion was applied to patients with uncontrolled infections, other autoimmune diseases, pregnancy or lactation. Diagnoses were based on clinical symptoms, serum thyroxine and TRAb, thyroid ultrasound and orbital computed tomography. Blood from progressor patients was collected at the time of first diagnosis with hyperthyroidism, before any ophthalmopathy symptoms had appeared. Ficoll-Paque density gradient centrifugation was used to isolate PBMCs from about 9.4 ml of fresh peripheral blood. Progressor patients were defined as those initially diagnosed with Graves' hyperthyroidism in whom ophthalmopathy developed during follow-up. Trizol reagent was used to extract total RNA, and RNA quality was then checked on an Agilent 2100 Bioanalyzer. V was cut back by 8 bases and J by 0 bases, leaving a gap of 8 bases between them. CDR1 MNHNS and CDR2 SASEGT are derived from the germline V gene. From the cysteine up to the phenylalanine, the CDR3 has a length of 13 residues. The DNA shown is the 39-base CDR3, in frame from base 1.

On this clonotype: No antigen is known for it. No base-level quality is on record; no much larger clone is a single base apart.

The TCR beta CDR3 regions were amplified from the RNA transcripts. A first-round RT-PCR of the TCR CDR3 used the HTBI primer set with the Qiagen OneStep RT-PCR kit. Libraries were constructed in a second round of multiplex PCR, after which size selection and purification were performed. The libraries were sequenced on an Illumina HiSeq2000 using paired-end 100 bp reads. Regarding the original processing steps: SOAPnuke was used to process the raw data, with reads discarded if the reads contained adapters or uncalled bases, had a mean Phred below 15, or lacked an exact constant-primer or identifier match. High-quality paired reads were merged with COPE v1.2.5, and unique nucleotide sequences were defined as clonotypes. Clonotypes were aligned to IMGT TRBV, TRBD and TRBJ reference segments using MiTCR v1.1. The analysis included only V-J combinations with a frequency above 0.0001, which together covered over 98% of the repertoires. The TCS score was defined as the ratio of F50 (clonal expansion) to E x V (chaos), calculated using BLOSUM62-based TCRdist between CDR3 peptides within each V-J. Welch's t-statistics and random forest reduced around 520 V-J features to 13, which were used in a naive Bayes classifier (R e1071). TCRdb reran the public reads through fastp at Q25 and MiXCR, keeping productive beta chains. Rows are combined by CDR3 protein, so each entry shows the most common genes and DNA. These V and J calls derive from TCRdb rather than the authors' analysis. For this sample the table gives around 700,000 distinct CDR3 sequences, of which 18% were detected only once. 16% of the sample is taken by the ten largest.

The chain couples TRBV6-1 to TRBJ1-5; too little of a D gene remains to name it. This TCR was sampled from a woman aged 50 to 60 with Graves' hyperthyroidism that later progressed to Graves' ophthalmopathy. Sequenced sample: blood. The base sequence is TGTGCCAGCGGGGATTATAGCAATCAGCCCCAGCATTTT. Translated, this is CASGDYSNQPQHF.